This T cell receptor (beta chain) emerged from a study of T cell changes during pregnancy in multiple sclerosis. The repertoire was sequenced with immunoSEQ multiplex PCR; TCRdb's copy has only in-frame clones and lacks some. This repertoire shows about 40,000 clones, around 90% found once; its top ten account for roughly 13%. The germline V gene encodes CDR1 SGDLS and CDR2 YYNGEE. The CDR3 contains 12 residues. Germline trimming cut 2 bases from V and 8 bases from J; bases unmatched to any gene: 3. This chain joins TRBV9 and TRBJ1-2; 7 bases are shared with TRBD1. This TCR derives from a female donor with multiple sclerosis, enrolled in a pregnancy study. The source material was CD8+ T cells from peripheral blood mononuclear cells, sampled in the first trimester of pregnancy. CDR3 sequence reads: CASSVTGDGYTF. CDR3 bases: TGTGCCAGCAGCGTTACAGGGGACGGCTACACCTTC.